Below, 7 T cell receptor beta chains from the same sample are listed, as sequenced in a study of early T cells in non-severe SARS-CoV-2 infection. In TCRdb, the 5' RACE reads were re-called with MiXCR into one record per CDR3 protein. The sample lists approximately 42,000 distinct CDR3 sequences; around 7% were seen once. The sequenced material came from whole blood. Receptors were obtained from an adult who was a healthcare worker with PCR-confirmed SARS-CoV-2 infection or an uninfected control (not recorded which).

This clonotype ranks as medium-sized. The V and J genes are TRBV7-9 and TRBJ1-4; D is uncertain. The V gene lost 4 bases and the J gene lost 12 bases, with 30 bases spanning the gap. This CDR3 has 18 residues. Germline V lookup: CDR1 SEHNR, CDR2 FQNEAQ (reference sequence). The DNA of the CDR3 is TGTGCCAGCAGCTCTACCCGGGTCACCGCAGGTGGCGGAAAGGAACTGTTTTTT. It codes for CASSSTRVTAGGGKELFF.

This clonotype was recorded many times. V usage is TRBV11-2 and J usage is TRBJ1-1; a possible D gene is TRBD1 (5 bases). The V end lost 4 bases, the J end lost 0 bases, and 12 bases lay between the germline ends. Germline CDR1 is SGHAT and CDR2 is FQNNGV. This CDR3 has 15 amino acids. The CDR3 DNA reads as TGTGCCAGCAGCTGGGGCGCAGGGTTGAACACTGAAGCTTTCTTT. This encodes CASSWGAGLNTEAFF.

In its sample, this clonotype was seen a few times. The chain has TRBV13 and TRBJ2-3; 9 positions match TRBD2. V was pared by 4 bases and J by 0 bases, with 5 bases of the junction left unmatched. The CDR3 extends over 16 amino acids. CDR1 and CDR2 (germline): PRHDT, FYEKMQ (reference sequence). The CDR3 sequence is CASSSRLAVSTDTQYF. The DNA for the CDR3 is TGTGCCAGCAGCTCCCGACTAGCGGTTAGCACAGATACGCAGTATTTT.

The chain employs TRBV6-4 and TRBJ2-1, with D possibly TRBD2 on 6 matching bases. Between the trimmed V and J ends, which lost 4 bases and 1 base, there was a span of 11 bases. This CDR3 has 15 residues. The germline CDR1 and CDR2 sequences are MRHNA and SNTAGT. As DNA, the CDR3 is TGTGCCAGCAGTGCGGGGGTTGGGTCCTACAATGAGCAGTTCTTC. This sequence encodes CASSAGVGSYNEQFF.

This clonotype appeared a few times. The CDR3 coding sequence is TGTGCCAGCAGCGCAGGTCTTCTTAACTATGGCTACACCTTC. It is translated as CASSAGLLNYGYTF. The chain joins TRBV5-4 to TRBJ1-2; unclear D gene. With 4 bases removed from V and 1 base from J, the gap between germline ends came to 11 bases. Germline-derived CDR1 and CDR2 are SGHNT and YYREEE (reference sequence). CDR3 length: 14 amino acids.

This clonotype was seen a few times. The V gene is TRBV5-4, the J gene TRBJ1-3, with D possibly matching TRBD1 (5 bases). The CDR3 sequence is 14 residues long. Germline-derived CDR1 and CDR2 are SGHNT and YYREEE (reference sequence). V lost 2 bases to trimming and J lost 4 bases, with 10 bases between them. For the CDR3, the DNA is TGTGCCAGCAGCTTAGGGGATCGGGGAAACACCATATATTTT. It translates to CASSLGDRGNTIYF.

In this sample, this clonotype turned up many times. The DNA of the CDR3 is TGTGCCAGCAGCCAAGAGACCGAACCGAACACTGAAGCTTTCTTT. This codes for CASSQETEPNTEAFF. This rearrangement joins TRBV3-1 to TRBJ1-1; D gene unclear. CDR3 length: 15 residues. Germline V gene lookup returns CDR1 LGHDT and CDR2 YNNKEL (reference sequence). The V end lost 0 bases, the J end lost 1 base, and 9 bases lay between the germline ends.